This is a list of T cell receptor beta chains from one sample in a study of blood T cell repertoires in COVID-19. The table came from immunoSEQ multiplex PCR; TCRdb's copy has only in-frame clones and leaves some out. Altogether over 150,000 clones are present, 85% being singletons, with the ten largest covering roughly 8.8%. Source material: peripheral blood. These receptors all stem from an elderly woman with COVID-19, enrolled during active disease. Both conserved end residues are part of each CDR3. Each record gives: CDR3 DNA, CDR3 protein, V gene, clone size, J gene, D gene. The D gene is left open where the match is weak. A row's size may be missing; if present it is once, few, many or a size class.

cdr3_nt: TGTGCCAGCAGTTACCCAGGGGGCTCGGGCACTGAAGCTTTCTTT; cdr3_aa: CASSYPGGSGTEAFF; v_call: TRBV2; clone_size: few; j_call: TRBJ1-1; d_call: TRBD1
cdr3_nt: TGCGCCAGCAGCCTCCGGACAGGGGTTGAATCTGGAAACACCATATATTTT; cdr3_aa: CASSLRTGVESGNTIYF; v_call: TRBV5-1; clone_size: -; j_call: TRBJ1-3; d_call: TRBD1
cdr3_nt: TGTGCCAGTAGTTTAAGACTAGAAGCTTTCTTT; cdr3_aa: CASSLRLEAFF; v_call: TRBV19; clone_size: few; j_call: TRBJ1-1; d_call: -
cdr3_nt: TGTGCCAGCACCCCTGGGTCCAGGGGGGCTTTCTTT; cdr3_aa: CASTPGSRGAFF; v_call: TRBV28; clone_size: -; j_call: TRBJ1-1; d_call: TRBD1
cdr3_nt: TGTGCCAGTACCCCCCGAGGGCCGGGCGAAAAACTGTTTTTT; cdr3_aa: CASTPRGPGEKLFF; v_call: TRBV19; clone_size: -; j_call: TRBJ1-4; d_call: -
cdr3_nt: TGCGCCAGCAGCCTCACGGCGGGGACGAACACCGGGGAGCTGTTTTTT; cdr3_aa: CASSLTAGTNTGELFF; v_call: TRBV5-1; clone_size: -; j_call: TRBJ2-2; d_call: -
cdr3_nt: TGTGCCAGCAGCACCCATCCTGGGACTAGCGGGAGGGGGAGGGACGAGCAGTACTTC; cdr3_aa: CASSTHPGTSGRGRDEQYF; v_call: TRBV21-1; clone_size: -; j_call: TRBJ2-7; d_call: -
cdr3_nt: TGTGCCAGCAGCCTAACCGGCAGGACTATCTATGGCTACACCTTC; cdr3_aa: CASSLTGRTIYGYTF; v_call: TRBV7-2; clone_size: -; j_call: TRBJ1-2; d_call: -
cdr3_nt: TGTGCCAGCTCTCCCTCGGGGGGCCGCGAGTCACCCCTCCACTTT; cdr3_aa: CASSPSGGRESPLHF; v_call: TRBV18; clone_size: -; j_call: TRBJ1-6; d_call: -
cdr3_nt: TGTGCCAGCAGTGAAGGGGGCAGAAGCTATGGCTACACCTTC; cdr3_aa: CASSEGGRSYGYTF; v_call: TRBV6-1; clone_size: -; j_call: TRBJ1-2; d_call: -
cdr3_nt: TGCGCCAGCAGCGTTACACAGGGGGTCGGAAACACCATATATTTT; cdr3_aa: CASSVTQGVGNTIYF; v_call: TRBV5-1; clone_size: many; j_call: TRBJ1-3; d_call: TRBD1
cdr3_nt: TGTGCCAGCAGCCCTAGCCGGACAGGGCTCACCGGGGAGCTGTTTTTT; cdr3_aa: CASSPSRTGLTGELFF; v_call: TRBV7-3; clone_size: -; j_call: TRBJ2-2; d_call: TRBD1
cdr3_nt: TGTGCCAGCACTTGGGGCGGTTACACTGAAGCTTTCTTT; cdr3_aa: CASTWGGYTEAFF; v_call: TRBV12-3/TRBV12-4; clone_size: -; j_call: TRBJ1-1; d_call: -
cdr3_nt: TGTGCCAGCAGCTCACCCGGACACAAATACAATGAGCAGTTCTTC; cdr3_aa: CASSSPGHKYNEQFF; v_call: TRBV7-9; clone_size: -; j_call: TRBJ2-1; d_call: -
cdr3_nt: TGTGCCAGCAGTGAACAGGTTTGGACTGAAGCTTTCTTT; cdr3_aa: CASSEQVWTEAFF; v_call: TRBV2; clone_size: -; j_call: TRBJ1-1; d_call: -
cdr3_nt: TGCGCCAGCAGCCGAGAGGGGGAGACAGAGACCCAGTACTTC; cdr3_aa: CASSREGETETQYF; v_call: TRBV5-1; clone_size: -; j_call: TRBJ2-5; d_call: -
cdr3_nt: TGTGCCAGCACTCCCCGGGGGGGCAATCAGCCCCAGCATTTT; cdr3_aa: CASTPRGGNQPQHF; v_call: TRBV6-5; clone_size: -; j_call: TRBJ1-5; d_call: -
cdr3_nt: TGCGCCAGCAGCCTCCGCCGGGTAGGGAGGTCCTACGAGCAGTACTTC; cdr3_aa: CASSLRRVGRSYEQYF; v_call: TRBV5-1; clone_size: -; j_call: TRBJ2-7; d_call: -
cdr3_nt: TGTGCCAGCAGCTATAAGAACAGGGAAAACTATGGCTACACCTTC; cdr3_aa: CASSYKNRENYGYTF; v_call: TRBV5-8; clone_size: -; j_call: TRBJ1-2; d_call: -
cdr3_nt: TGCAGCGGCCTACCGACAGGGAGGATTGAAGCTTTCTTT; cdr3_aa: CSGLPTGRIEAFF; v_call: TRBV29-1; clone_size: -; j_call: TRBJ1-1; d_call: TRBD1